This T cell receptor beta chain was found in a study of early T cells in non-severe SARS-CoV-2 infection. TCRdb re-called the 5' RACE reads through MiXCR, storing one row per CDR3 protein. Here the sample spans more than 15,000 distinct CDR3 sequences, about 5.5% being singletons. This clonotype was detected only a few times. The antigen remains unidentified. Germline loops: CDR1 WSHSY, CDR2 SAAADI. Unmatched junction bases numbered 16, after V lost 9 bases and J lost 4 bases. This CDR3 region has 16 residues. Study-wide results and caveats: Database matching using VDJdb favored anti-spike CD8 responses, with private and CD4 specificities left missing.

This TCR came from an adult who was a healthcare worker with PCR-confirmed SARS-CoV-2 infection or an uninfected control (not recorded which). The chain couples TRBV10-2 to TRBJ2-5; 8 nucleotides line up with TRBD2. Sequenced: whole blood. CDR3 in DNA: TGCGCCAGTTCCTCGGGAGCGGGAGCGGGTGGAGAGACCCAGTACTTC. It is translated as CASSSGAGAGGETQYF.